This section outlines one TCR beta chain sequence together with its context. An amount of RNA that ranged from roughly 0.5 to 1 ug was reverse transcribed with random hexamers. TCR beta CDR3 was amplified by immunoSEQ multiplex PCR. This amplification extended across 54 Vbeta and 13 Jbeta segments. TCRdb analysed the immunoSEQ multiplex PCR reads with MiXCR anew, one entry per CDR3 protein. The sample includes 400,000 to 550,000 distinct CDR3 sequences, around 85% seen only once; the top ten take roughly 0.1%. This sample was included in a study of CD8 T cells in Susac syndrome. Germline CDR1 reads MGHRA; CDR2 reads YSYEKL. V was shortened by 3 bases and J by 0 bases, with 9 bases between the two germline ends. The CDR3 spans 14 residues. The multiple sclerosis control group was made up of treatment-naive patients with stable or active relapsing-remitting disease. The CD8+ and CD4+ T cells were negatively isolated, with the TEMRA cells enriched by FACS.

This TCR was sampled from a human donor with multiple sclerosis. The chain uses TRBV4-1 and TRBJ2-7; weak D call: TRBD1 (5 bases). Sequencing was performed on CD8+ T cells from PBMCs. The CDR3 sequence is CASSHTGDSYEQYF. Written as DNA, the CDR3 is TGCGCCAGCAGCCATACAGGTGACTCCTACGAGCAGTACTTC.